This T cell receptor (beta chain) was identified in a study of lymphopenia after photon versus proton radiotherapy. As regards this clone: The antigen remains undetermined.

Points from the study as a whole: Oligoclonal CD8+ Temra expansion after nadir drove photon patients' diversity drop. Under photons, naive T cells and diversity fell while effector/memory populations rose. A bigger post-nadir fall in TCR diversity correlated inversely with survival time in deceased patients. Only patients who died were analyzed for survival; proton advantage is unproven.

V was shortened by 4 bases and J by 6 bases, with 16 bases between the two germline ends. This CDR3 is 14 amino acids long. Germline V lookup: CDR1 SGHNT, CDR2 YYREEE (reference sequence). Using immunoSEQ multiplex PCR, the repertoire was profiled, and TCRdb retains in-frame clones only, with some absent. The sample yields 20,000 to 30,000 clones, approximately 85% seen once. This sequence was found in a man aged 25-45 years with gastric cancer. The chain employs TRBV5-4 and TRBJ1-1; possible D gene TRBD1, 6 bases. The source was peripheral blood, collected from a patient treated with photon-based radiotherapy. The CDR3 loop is CASSPGRPGAEAFF. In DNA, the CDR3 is TGTGCCAGCAGCCCGGGACGGCCAGGGGCTGAAGCTTTCTTT.